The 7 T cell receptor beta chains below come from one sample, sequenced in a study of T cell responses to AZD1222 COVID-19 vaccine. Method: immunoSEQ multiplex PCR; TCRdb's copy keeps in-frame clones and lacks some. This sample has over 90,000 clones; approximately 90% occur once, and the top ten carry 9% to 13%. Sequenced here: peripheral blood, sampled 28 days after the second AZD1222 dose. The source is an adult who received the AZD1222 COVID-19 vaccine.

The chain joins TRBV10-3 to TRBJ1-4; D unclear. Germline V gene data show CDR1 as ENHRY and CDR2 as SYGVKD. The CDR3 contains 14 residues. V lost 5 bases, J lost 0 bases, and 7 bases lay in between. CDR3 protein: CAISYIATNEKLFF. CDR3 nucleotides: TGTGCCATCAGTTACATCGCAACTAATGAAAAACTGTTTTTT.

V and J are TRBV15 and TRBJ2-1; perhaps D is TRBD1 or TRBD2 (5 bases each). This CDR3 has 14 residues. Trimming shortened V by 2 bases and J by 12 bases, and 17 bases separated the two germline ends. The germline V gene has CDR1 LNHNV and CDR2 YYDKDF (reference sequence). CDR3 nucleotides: TGTGCCACCAGCAGATCGGGGACGGCCTTGGGGCAGTTCTTC. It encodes CATSRSGTALGQFF.

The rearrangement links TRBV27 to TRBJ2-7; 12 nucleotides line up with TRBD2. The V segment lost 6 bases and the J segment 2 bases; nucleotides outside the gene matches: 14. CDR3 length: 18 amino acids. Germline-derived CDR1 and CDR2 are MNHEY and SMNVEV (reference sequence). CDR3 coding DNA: TGTGCCAGCAGGACACTCCGGACTAGCGGGGAACCCCCCTACGAGCAGTACTTC. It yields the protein CASRTLRTSGEPPYEQYF.

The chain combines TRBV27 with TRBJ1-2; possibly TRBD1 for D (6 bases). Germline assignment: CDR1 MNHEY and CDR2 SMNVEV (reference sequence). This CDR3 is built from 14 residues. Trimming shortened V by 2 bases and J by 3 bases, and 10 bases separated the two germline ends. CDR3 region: CASSLVGGDYGYTF. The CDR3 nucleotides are TGTGCCAGCAGTTTAGTAGGGGGGGACTATGGCTACACCTTC.

CDR3 loop: CASSPLAGGMTDTQYF. The DNA of the CDR3 is TGTGCCAGCAGCCCCTTAGCGGGGGGGATGACAGATACGCAGTATTTT. V usage is TRBV7-6 and J usage is TRBJ2-3; TRBD2 matches 11 bases. This CDR3 is 16 amino acids long. Germline V CDR1 and CDR2: SGHVS, FNYEAQ. V was clipped by 5 bases and J by 3 bases; unmatched bases: 7.

The CDR3 loop is CASSLVGQNNSPLHF. In nucleotides, the CDR3 is TGTGCCAGCAGCTTAGTGGGACAGAATAATTCACCCCTCCACTTT. The chain is built from TRBV7-2 and TRBJ1-6; 7 bases line up with TRBD1. This CDR3 has 15 amino acids. V lost 1 base and J lost 5; bases outside the gene matches: 2. The germline V gene has CDR1 SGHTA and CDR2 FQGNSA.

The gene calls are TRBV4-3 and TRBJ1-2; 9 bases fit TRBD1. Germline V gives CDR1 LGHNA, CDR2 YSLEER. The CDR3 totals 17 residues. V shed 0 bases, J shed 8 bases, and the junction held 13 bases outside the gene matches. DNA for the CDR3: TGCGCCAGCAGCCAAGAGAAGAGTCACAGGGGGCGATGGGGCTACACCTTC. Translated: CASSQEKSHRGRWGYTF.